This passage covers 22 T cell receptor beta chains from one sample sequenced in a study of T-cell memory formation after mild COVID-19. A single record per CDR3 protein comes from TCRdb applying MiXCR to the 5' RACE reads. Among about 560,000 distinct CDR3 sequences listed, around 16% were seen once. The sequencing input was PBMCs or a T cell subset sorted from them (not recorded which). These receptors all come from an adult woman who had mild COVID-19 (a few samples of this study predate the infection). Cell type and time point are not known.

Only a few counts were recorded for this clonotype. This chain connects TRBV6-6 to TRBJ2-3, with D unclear. Germline CDR1 reads MNHNY; CDR2 reads SVGAGI (reference sequence). Trimming pared 2 bases from V and 6 bases from J, leaving 6 bases between. The CDR3 is 12 amino acids. CDR3 loop: CASSYRFDTQYF. CDR3 nucleotide sequence: TGTGCCAGCAGTTACCGCTTCGATACGCAGTATTTT.

This clonotype was found a few times. The chain couples TRBV7-3 to TRBJ2-5; D may match TRBD1 or TRBD2 (6 bases each). Germline lookup yields CDR1 SGHTA and CDR2 FQGTGA. This CDR3 is 14 amino acids long. Trimming left V 2 bases short and J 4 bases short, with 11 bases between. In nucleotides, the CDR3 is TGTGCCAGCAGCTTAGAGGGGGGTGTAGAGACCCAGTACTTC. Its translation is CASSLEGGVETQYF.

V and J are TRBV4-1 and TRBJ2-1; D not certain. Germline CDR1 and CDR2: MGHRA and YSYEKL. The CDR3 runs 19 residues. V was shortened by 4 bases and J by 0 bases, with 22 bases between the two germline ends. CDR3 protein: CASSLLLVGLTSSYNEQFF. The CDR3, as DNA: TGCGCCAGCAGCCTCCTTTTGGTTGGCCTCACGAGCTCCTACAATGAGCAGTTCTTC.

This clonotype was seen only a few times. The chain carries TRBV29-1 and TRBJ2-1; 7 bases agree with TRBD2. The CDR3 has 12 amino acids. With V trimmed by 5 bases and J by 10 bases, 8 bases remained unmatched. Germline lookup yields CDR1 SQVTM and CDR2 ANQGSEA. CDR3 sequence: CSVLGGGPEQFF. CDR3 DNA: TGCAGCGTTCTCGGCGGGGGACCGGAGCAGTTCTTC.

This clonotype was seen only a few times. The V gene is TRBV19, the J gene TRBJ2-7; 9 nucleotides agree with TRBD1. The germline CDR1 and CDR2 sequences are LNHDA and SQIVND (reference sequence). With 4 bases clipped from V and 3 bases from J, the junction kept 7 bases outside the gene matches. The CDR3 loop spans 15 amino acids. CDR3 nucleotides: TGTGCCAGTAGTAAAAGGGGACAGGGCCTCTACGAGCAGTACTTC. Residues: CASSKRGQGLYEQYF.

This chain uses TRBV4-1 with TRBJ2-5, with 11 nucleotides matching TRBD1. Germline values: CDR1 MGHRA, CDR2 YSYEKL. Trimming took 1 base from V and 5 from J; bases not matched to a gene: 21. This CDR3 comprises 21 residues. The CDR3 nucleotides read TGCGCCAGCAGCCAAGCCTTAGCCCCCTCGCAAAGGACAGGGGGCCGGGAGACCCAGTACTTC. Protein product: CASSQALAPSQRTGGRETQYF.

V gene TRBV19 combines with J gene TRBJ2-7; TRBD2 is a possible D gene (5 bases). Between the trimmed V and J ends, which lost 4 bases and 3 bases, there was a span of 10 bases. CDR3 length: 13 amino acids. Germline assignment: CDR1 LNHDA and CDR2 SQIVND (reference sequence). The CDR3 spells CASSTASRYEQYF. The CDR3 DNA sequence: TGTGCCAGTAGTACTGCTAGCCGCTACGAGCAGTACTTC.

There are a few counts of this clonotype. V and J are TRBV7-9 and TRBJ1-2; no reliable D call. V was cut by 1 base and J by 4 bases, with 19 bases left in between. This CDR3 is 17 amino acids long. In germline, CDR1 is SEHNR, CDR2 FQNEAQ (reference sequence). The DNA of the CDR3 is TGTGCCAGCAGCTTAGGCGCGGGGTCCGCTTCTATCTATGGCTACACCTTC. This encodes CASSLGAGSASIYGYTF.

Note on this clonotype: Given the absence of the conserved phenylalanine or tryptophan at the CDR3 end, a read error is likely. This rearrangement joins TRBV7-9 to TRBJ2-1; the match to TRBD2 covers 12 bases. There are 14 residues in the CDR3. The junction had 2 bases not matched to a gene; V was cut back by 5 bases and J by 6 bases. Germline lookup yields CDR1 SEHNR and CDR2 FQNEAQ (reference sequence). CDR3 DNA: TGTGCCAGCAGCCCGGGACTAGCGGGCAATGAGCAGTTCTTA. This encodes CASSPGLAGNEQFL.

The chain uses TRBV19 and TRBJ2-7; D is uncertain. V lost 4 bases, J lost 0 bases, and 7 bases lay in between. Germline V lookup: CDR1 LNHDA, CDR2 SQIVND (reference sequence). The CDR3 has 13 amino acids. The CDR3 DNA is TGTGCCAGTAGTACCTACATCTCCTACGAGCAGTACTTC. It codes for CASSTYISYEQYF.

The chain employs TRBV30 and TRBJ2-7, with TRBD2 matching over 11 bases. The CDR3 spans 16 residues. The germline V gene has CDR1 GTSNPN and CDR2 SVGIG (reference sequence). Germline trimming cut 4 bases from V and 1 base from J; bases unmatched to any gene: 9. The CDR3 protein is CAWTPLGTSGSYEQYF. In DNA, the CDR3 is TGTGCCTGGACCCCCCTGGGGACTAGCGGTTCCTACGAGCAGTACTTC.

This clonotype was seen at least ten times. The CDR3 spells CASSQVLYGYTF. The CDR3 nucleotides are TGTGCCAGCAGCCAGGTCCTCTATGGCTACACCTTC. The chain couples TRBV7-9 to TRBJ1-2, with unresolved D. CDR3 length equals 12 residues. Looked up from germline, CDR1 is SEHNR and CDR2 is FQNEAQ (reference sequence). V was shortened by 5 bases and J by 4 bases, with 8 bases between the two germline ends. Full variable domain (outside the CDR3, taken from reference TRBV7-9 and TRBJ1-2): DTGVSQNPRHKITKRGQNVTFRCDPISEHNRLYWYRQTLGQGPEFLTYFQNEAQLEKSRLLSDRFSAERPKGSFSTLEIQRTEQGDSAMYLCASSQVLYGYTFGSGTRLTVV.

This chain joins TRBV13 and TRBJ1-6; possible D gene TRBD1, 6 bases. V lost 5 bases and J lost 0, with 17 bases in between. This CDR3 is 18 amino acids long. CDR1 and CDR2 from the germline V gene are PRHDT and FYEKMQ (reference sequence). The CDR3, as DNA: TGTGCCAGCAGCCACGGGCCTACAGGGAGCTCCTATAATTCACCCCTCCACTTT. Translated, it gives CASSHGPTGSSYNSPLHF. The complete variable domain, with remaining parts taken from reference TRBV13 and TRBJ1-6, reads AAGVIQSPRHLIKEKRETATLKCYPIPRHDTVYWYQQGPGQDPQFLISFYEKMQSDKGSIPDRFSAQQFSDYHSELNMSSLELGDSALYFCASSHGPTGSSYNSPLHFGNGTRLTVT.

J is TRBJ2-7 and V is TRBV6-2 or TRBV6-3; D remains ambiguous. The CDR3 contains 14 residues. V gave up 2 bases and J gave up 7 bases, with 15 bases separating them. CDR1 is MNHEY, CDR2 SVGEGT, per germline. The CDR3 DNA sequence: TGTGCCAGCAGTTACCGAAGGGATATACGGGAGCAGTACTTC. It translates to CASSYRRDIREQYF.

V is TRBV7-9 and J is TRBJ1-2; 12 nucleotides match TRBD1. V lost 7 bases to trimming and J lost 7 bases; unmatched junction nucleotides: 4. The CDR3 is made up of 13 amino acids. CDR1 and CDR2 (germline): SEHNR, FQNEAQ (reference sequence). CDR3 loop: CASTGQGAPGYTF. The CDR3 DNA reads as TGTGCCAGCACGGGACAGGGGGCGCCTGGCTACACCTTC.

This clonotype was seen a few times. The chain links TRBV18 to TRBJ1-4, with D uncertain. The length of the CDR3 is 15 residues. The germline V gene has CDR1 KGHSH and CDR2 LQKENI. Deletions cut 2 bases from V and 8 bases from J, with 15 bases between. The CDR3 DNA reads as TGTGCCAGCTCACCATGGAAAGAGGGTGGCGAAAAACTGTTTTTT. It specifies CASSPWKEGGEKLFF.

The J gene is TRBJ2-3, the V gene TRBV7-3; possible D gene TRBD2, 5 bases. Germline V CDR1 and CDR2: SGHTA, FQGTGA. The CDR3 has 14 residues. Trimming left V 5 bases short and J 5 bases short, with 14 bases between. CDR3 in DNA: TGTGCCAGCAGCCGCGGGCCCTCGGTAGATACGCAGTATTTT. As protein: CASSRGPSVDTQYF.

This clonotype was counted a few times. The CDR3 here is CASSLATTGELFF. The DNA for the CDR3 is TGTGCCAGCAGCTTGGCGACAACCGGGGAGCTGTTTTTT. J is TRBJ2-2 and V is TRBV5-5; D ambiguous. Looked up from germline, CDR1 is SGHKS and CDR2 is YYEKEE (reference sequence). The CDR3 length is 13 residues. V lost 0 bases and J 5 bases, leaving 5 bases between the germline ends.

CDR3 bases: TGCAGCCAACTAGCGGGGAGCTCCTACAATGAGCAGTTCTTC. This gives the protein CSQLAGSSYNEQFF. The chain recombines TRBV29-1 with TRBJ2-1; TRBD2 aligns across 10 bases. The J segment lost 0 bases and the V segment lost 8 bases, leaving 4 bases of the junction unmatched. The CDR3 sequence is 14 residues long. The V gene's germline CDR1 is SQVTM and CDR2 ANQGSEA.

This clonotype was detected only a few times. This sequence joins TRBV27 and TRBJ2-7, with 8 bases identical to TRBD1. The CDR3 consists of 15 residues. Looked up from germline, CDR1 is MNHEY and CDR2 is SMNVEV (reference sequence). Trimming cost V 6 bases and J 6 bases; bases outside gene matches: 13. CDR3 DNA: TGTGCCAGCAGGTTTCAGGGGGCGCCGAGGGGCGAGCAGTACTTC. It encodes CASRFQGAPRGEQYF.

This clonotype has only a few counts. This chain uses TRBV4-1 with TRBJ2-2; D is unclear. V was shortened by 4 bases and J by 7 bases, with 13 bases between the two germline ends. Germline V lookup: CDR1 MGHRA, CDR2 YSYEKL. The length of the CDR3 is 14 residues. The DNA of the CDR3 is TGCGCCAGCAGCCGAGCAGCGCTCGGCGGGGAGCTGTTTTTT. Residues: CASSRAALGGELFF.

J is TRBJ2-1 and V is TRBV24-1; TRBD2 might be the D (6 bases). This CDR3 comprises 15 residues. V lost 4 bases and J lost 4, with 13 bases in between. CDR1 is KGHDR and CDR2 is SFDVKD in the germline V gene. The CDR3 nucleotides read TGTGCCACCAGTGAGTCTTTGCGGGATTACAATGAGCAGTTCTTC. This translates into CATSESLRDYNEQFF.